Included here is one TCR beta chain sequence, with context. The sample originates from a study of metastatic and nonmetastatic thyroid tumors. TCRdb re-clonotyped the PCR reads through MiXCR. The data show 30,000 to 45,000 clones, around a third seen once. Thyroid surgery was performed in patients who had received no treatment beforehand. The V end was cut by 0 bases, the J end by 0 bases, with 10 bases between. The CDR3 has 16 amino acids. Germline V gives CDR1 LGHDT, CDR2 YNNKEL (reference sequence). The chain links TRBV3-1 to TRBJ2-3; D is possibly TRBD2 (6 bases). The source material was tumor tissue. This sequence originates from a female donor with papillary thyroid cancer or a benign thyroid nodule (not recorded which). Some clones in this sample may be carry-over from other donors' samples. CDR3 amino acids: CASSQDWRESTDTQYF. The DNA of the CDR3 is TGTGCCAGCAGCCAAGATTGGAGGGAAAGCACAGATACGCAGTATTTT.